These 17 T cell receptor beta chains came from one sample sequenced in a study of T-cell memory formation after mild COVID-19. TCRdb re-derived calls from the 5' RACE reads in MiXCR, one entry per CDR3 protein. This sample carries 450,000 to 650,000 distinct CDR3 sequences, roughly 18% of them seen once, and the ten largest clones take around 11%. The material sequenced was PBMCs or a T cell subset sorted from them (not recorded which). These receptors were obtained from an adult woman who had mild COVID-19 (a few samples of this study predate the infection). Cell type and time point are not known.

This clonotype was recorded a few times. This sequence joins TRBV12-3 or TRBV12-4 and TRBJ1-1; possible D gene TRBD1, 5 bases. The V and J ends lost 6 bases and 0 bases respectively, with 14 bases between them. CDR3 length: 15 amino acids. The DNA of the CDR3 is TGTGCCAGCAGCCGGGGCGGGGAAATGAACACTGAAGCTTTCTTT. Translated, it gives CASSRGGEMNTEAFF.

This clonotype was picked up many times. The genes are TRBV7-9 and TRBJ2-1, with 7 bases aligning to TRBD2. Germline V CDR1 and CDR2: SEHNR, FQNEAQ (reference sequence). The trim removed 1 base at V and 7 bases at J, leaving 16 bases unmatched. The CDR3 runs 18 residues. CDR3 sequence reads: CASSLVGRRERSRNEQFF. CDR3 DNA: TGTGCCAGCAGCTTAGTGGGACGGCGGGAGCGGAGTAGAAATGAGCAGTTCTTC.

This clonotype has only a few counts. The chain is built from TRBV7-9 and TRBJ2-1; 7 nucleotides line up with TRBD2. This CDR3 has 16 amino acids. V lost 5 bases, J lost 0 bases, and 7 bases stayed unmatched. CDR1 SEHNR and CDR2 FQNEAQ come from the germline V gene (reference sequence). The CDR3: CASSRTRGTSYNEQFF. CDR3 DNA sequence: TGTGCCAGCAGCAGGACTAGGGGAACCTCCTACAATGAGCAGTTCTTC.

This clonotype was detected ten times or more. The chain couples TRBV12-3 or TRBV12-4 to TRBJ2-7; D unclear. This CDR3 contains 15 residues. The ends were cut back, 5 bases at V and 3 bases at J, with 17 bases in the middle. CDR3 sequence (DNA): TGTGCCAGCAGTCCCGGTTACTCCAGGCACTACGAGCAGTACTTC. Protein sequence: CASSPGYSRHYEQYF.

This clonotype was seen only a few times. The chain carries TRBV24-1 and TRBJ2-1; 7 bases map to TRBD2. V was pared by 0 bases and J by 9 bases, with 10 bases of the junction left unmatched. CDR3 length: 16 amino acids. Germline values: CDR1 KGHDR, CDR2 SFDVKD. The CDR3 loop reads CATSDLEGGSLGEQFF. DNA of the CDR3: TGTGCCACCAGTGATTTGGAGGGAGGGAGTCTGGGTGAGCAGTTCTTC.

The gene calls are TRBV24-1 and TRBJ1-1; TRBD1 aligns across 7 bases. Germline CDR1 KGHDR, CDR2 SFDVKD. V dropped 9 bases and J dropped 5; count of bases not matched to a gene: 11. CDR3 size: 14 residues. The CDR3 DNA is TGTGCCACCCAAGCACAGGGGAGTCGTACTGAAGCTTTCTTT. Residues: CATQAQGSRTEAFF.

This clonotype was recorded a few times. V usage is TRBV12-3 or TRBV12-4 and J usage is TRBJ1-4, with D unresolved. CDR3 length equals 15 residues. Between the trimmed V and J ends, which lost 6 bases and 0 bases, there was a span of 11 bases. The CDR3 DNA reads as TGTGCCAGCAGGTCCACCGCGGCAACTAATGAAAAACTGTTTTTT. Residues: CASRSTAATNEKLFF.

The sample holds a few counts of this clonotype. The chain uses TRBV15 and TRBJ1-4; TRBD1 matches 7 bases. The CDR3 has 15 residues. V was pared by 8 bases and J by 4 bases, with 10 bases of the junction left unmatched. The germline V gene encodes CDR1 LNHNV and CDR2 YYDKDF (reference sequence). CDR3 in amino acids: CATRERDSDNEKLFF. DNA of the CDR3: TGTGCCACCCGGGAACGGGACAGTGATAATGAAAAACTGTTTTTT.

The chain has TRBV7-2 and TRBJ2-7; 11 bases agree with TRBD1. From germline, CDR1 is SGHTA and CDR2 FQGNSA. The CDR3 length is 15 residues. V was pared by 4 bases and J by 5 bases, with 7 bases of the junction left unmatched. The chain's CDR3 is CASSSGTGGWDEQYF. The CDR3 nucleotides read TGTGCCAGCAGCTCCGGGACAGGGGGATGGGACGAGCAGTACTTC.

The chain uses TRBV20-1 and TRBJ1-2, with D maybe TRBD1 (6 bases). The CDR3 extends over 13 amino acids. The germline gives CDR1 DFQATT, CDR2 SNEGSKA (reference sequence). With 0 bases removed from V and 6 bases from J, the gap between germline ends came to 11 bases. This chain's CDR3 is CSAREWDTDGYTF. The DNA of the CDR3 is TGCAGTGCTAGAGAGTGGGACACAGATGGCTACACCTTC.

J is TRBJ2-2 and V is TRBV5-5; D uncertain. The CDR3 is 14 residues long. Germline V gene lookup returns CDR1 SGHKS and CDR2 YYEKEE (reference sequence). The ends were cut back, 1 base at V and 1 base at J, with 5 bases in the middle. DNA for the CDR3: TGTGCCAGCAGCTTGTTTCAGAACACCGGGGAGCTGTTTTTT. Encoded protein: CASSLFQNTGELFF.

This clonotype was found a few times. CDR3 sequence reads: CASSLGIGDYNEQFF. The CDR3 DNA is TGTGCCAGCAGCTTAGGCATTGGGGACTACAATGAGCAGTTCTTC. V usage is TRBV13 and J usage is TRBJ2-1; D ambiguous. The CDR3 is 15 amino acids. V was shortened by 0 bases and J by 3 bases, with 9 bases between the two germline ends. CDR1 is PRHDT, CDR2 FYEKMQ, per germline (reference sequence).

The chain has TRBV5-1 and TRBJ1-1; the D is unclear. Germline CDR1 SGHRS, CDR2 YFSETQ. Between the trimmed V and J ends, which lost 5 bases and 0 bases, there was a span of 8 bases. CDR3 length: 13 residues. The CDR3 nucleotides are TGCGCCAGCAGTAGGTTAATGAACACTGAAGCTTTCTTT. This encodes CASSRLMNTEAFF.

This clonotype came up a few times. V is TRBV5-1 and J is TRBJ2-3; 10 positions match TRBD2. This CDR3 contains 14 residues. Germline lookup yields CDR1 SGHRS and CDR2 YFSETQ. With 0 bases clipped from V and 11 bases from J, the junction kept 6 bases outside the gene matches. The CDR3 region has the DNA TGCGCCAGCAGCTTGGCTAGCGGGGGCTCAAAGCAGTATTTT. It translates to CASSLASGGSKQYF.

The genes are TRBV12-5 and TRBJ1-5, with D possibly matching TRBD1 (5 bases). The CDR3 contains 14 residues. Germline V lookup: CDR1 LGHNT, CDR2 FRNRAP. Trimming removed 7 bases at V and 2 bases at J, with 12 bases between. For the CDR3, the DNA is TGTGCTAGTGATCACGGGGGGGGCAATCAGCCCCAGCATTTT. It encodes CASDHGGGNQPQHF.

This sequence joins TRBV4-1 and TRBJ2-5; D perhaps matches TRBD2 (5 bases). Trimming stripped 3 bases from V and 2 bases from J, with 13 bases between. This CDR3 region has 15 residues. From germline, CDR1 is MGHRA and CDR2 YSYEKL. CDR3 bases: TGCGCCAGCAGCCAGGGAGACATTACTCAAGAGACCCAGTACTTC. It yields the protein CASSQGDITQETQYF.

The chain recombines TRBV5-1 with TRBJ2-1, with D possibly TRBD2 on 5 matching bases. Germline lookup yields CDR1 SGHRS and CDR2 YFSETQ. The ends were cut back, 7 bases at V and 3 bases at J, with 17 bases in the middle. The CDR3 totals 15 residues. The chain's CDR3 is CASSTMDSYYNEQFF. The CDR3 DNA sequence: TGCGCCAGCTCCACTATGGACTCTTACTACAATGAGCAGTTCTTC.